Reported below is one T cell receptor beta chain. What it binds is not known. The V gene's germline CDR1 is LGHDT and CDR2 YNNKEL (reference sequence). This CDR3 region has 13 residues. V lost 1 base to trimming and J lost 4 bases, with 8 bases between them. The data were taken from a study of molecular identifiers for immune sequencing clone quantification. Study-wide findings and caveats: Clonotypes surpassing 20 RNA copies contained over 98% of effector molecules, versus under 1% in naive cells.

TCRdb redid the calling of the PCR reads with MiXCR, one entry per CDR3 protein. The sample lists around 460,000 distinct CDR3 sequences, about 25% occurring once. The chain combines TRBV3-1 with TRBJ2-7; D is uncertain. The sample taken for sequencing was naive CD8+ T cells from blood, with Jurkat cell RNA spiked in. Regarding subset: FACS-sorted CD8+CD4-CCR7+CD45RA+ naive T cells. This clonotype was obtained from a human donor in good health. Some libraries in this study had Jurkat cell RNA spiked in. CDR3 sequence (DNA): TGTGCCAGCAGCCAAGGGAATGCTTACGAGCAGTACTTC. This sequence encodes CASSQGNAYEQYF.